This TCR beta chain was observed in a study of identical twins (TCRdb year 2016). With respect to the entire study: To test whether fetal clonotypes persist, the study used deep sequencing on TCR alpha and beta repertoires from monozygotic twins, unrelated adults of various ages, and cord blood. Replicate twin experiments were performed at different times using different library preparation protocols to rule out contamination.

General conclusions and limits of the study: In monozygotic twins, recombination models systematically underestimated out-of-frame TCR alpha sharing, but the models matched the sharing seen between unrelated individuals. Conclusions relied on cross-sectional statistical analysis, since the same donors could not be followed over many years. Fewer insertions were carried by abundant cord blood beta clonotypes; a weaker similar trend was observed in young adult naive repertoires, while no such trend was observed in memory repertoires. In beta out-of-frame sequences, excess twin sharing was weaker, because having fewer shared sequences lowered the signal-to-noise ratio. Invariant T cells such as MAIT and iNKT could partly confound zero-insertion analyses, though diverse VJ usage argued against this for most clonotypes. Compared with coincidental sharing between unrelated individuals, out-of-frame TCR alpha sequences shared between twins showed an excess of sequences with low generation probability.

All donors were healthy Caucasians. Three pairs of female monozygotic twins, all aged roughly 18 to 29 years, were included in the twin cohort. RNA for TCR libraries was isolated from peripheral blood mononuclear cells. The library came from 5' RACE. Data came from an Illumina HiSeq 2000. A universal primer binding site was introduced by template switching, and a unique molecular identifier was present in the final cDNA, enabling accurate counting of TCR cDNA molecules. Specific primers in the conserved constant-segment region were used to synthesize first-strand cDNA for the TCR alpha and beta chains. To control for contamination, each cDNA library was double barcoded with a SMART-Mk sample barcode plus Illumina barcodes. TruSeq adapter sequences and Illumina sample barcodes were added in two successive PCR steps. The TCR alpha and beta cDNA libraries were sequenced on the Illumina HiSeq platform using custom primers. The published analysis was carried out like this. MiGEC processed the raw reads to extract unique molecular identifiers, while MiXCR was used to determine the CDR3 positions. For each individual, recombination models were inferred using an EM algorithm with the repgenHMM and IGoR tools. Shared clonotype analysis was performed with the tcR package in R, normalizing sharing by the product of cloneset sizes. To study raw recombination free of thymic and clonal selection effects, out-of-frame nonproductive sequences were analyzed. TCRdb reran the public reads through fastp at Q25 and MiXCR, keeping productive beta chains. Entries that share a CDR3 protein sequence are merged under the most common genes and DNA. The V and J calls reflect TCRdb's pipeline rather than the authors' work. The sample records about 890,000 distinct CDR3 sequences, around an eighth of which are singletons. The ten largest account for around 1.6% of the sample.

This clonotype was detected only a few times. What this receptor recognizes is not known. No per-base quality is available; no much larger clone lies one base away. A further study also used this sample, focusing on yellow fever vaccine responses in identical twins. The second paper further reports: According to the authors, in identical twins the way T cells responded to vaccination appeared partly convergent and partly personalized. Focusing on identical twins, the study followed the T cell clones that responded to the vaccine, and did so with precision.

Sequencing was performed on PBMCs. The sequence derives from a woman younger than 35 in good health.

The DNA is as follows: TGTGCCAGCGGTTGGGACAGGGGAGACGGTGGCTACACCTTC. Its amino acids are CASGWDRGDGGYTF. The chain is made from TRBV6-5 and TRBJ1-2, with 10 junctional bases fitting TRBD1. The germline V end is reduced by 8 bases and the J end by 7 bases; junction bases left unmatched: 10. The CDR3 spans 14 residues, from the cysteine through the phenylalanine. Only CDR3 DNA is held: 42 bases, read in frame from base 1. Looking up the germline V gene yields CDR1 MNHEY and CDR2 SVGAGI.